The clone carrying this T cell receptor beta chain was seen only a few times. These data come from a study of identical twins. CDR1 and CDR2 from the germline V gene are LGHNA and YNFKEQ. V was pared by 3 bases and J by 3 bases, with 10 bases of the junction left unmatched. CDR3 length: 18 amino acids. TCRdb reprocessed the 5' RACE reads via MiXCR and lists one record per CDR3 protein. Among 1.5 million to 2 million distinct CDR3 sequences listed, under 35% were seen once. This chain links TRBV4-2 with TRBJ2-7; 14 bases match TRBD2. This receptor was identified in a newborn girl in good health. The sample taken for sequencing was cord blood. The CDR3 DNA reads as TGTGCCAGCAGCCACAAGGGGACTAGCGGGGGTTCGGACTACGAGCAGTACTTC. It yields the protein CASSHKGTSGGSDYEQYF.